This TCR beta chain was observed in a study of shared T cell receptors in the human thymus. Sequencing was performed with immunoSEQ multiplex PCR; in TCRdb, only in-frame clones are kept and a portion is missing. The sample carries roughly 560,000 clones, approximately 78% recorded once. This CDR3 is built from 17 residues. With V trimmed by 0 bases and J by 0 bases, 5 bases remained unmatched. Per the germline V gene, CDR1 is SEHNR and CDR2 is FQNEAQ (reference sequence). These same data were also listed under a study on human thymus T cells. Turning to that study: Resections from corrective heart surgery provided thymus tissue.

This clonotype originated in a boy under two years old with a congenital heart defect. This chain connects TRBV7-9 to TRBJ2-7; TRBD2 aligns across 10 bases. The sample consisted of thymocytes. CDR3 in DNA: TGTGCCAGCAGCTTAGCCCCTCGACTAGCGGGCTCCTACGAGCAGTACTTC. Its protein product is CASSLAPRLAGSYEQYF.